This entry is about one T cell receptor beta chain. Its antigen is still unknown. Base qualities are not provided; no much larger clone lies one nucleotide away. Collaborating institutions collected whole blood in K2EDTA tubes following their own protocols. For TCRbeta analysis, collaborators shipped samples in one of three forms: frozen whole blood, isolated PBMCs, or DNA extracted from either of those sample types. TCRbeta CDR3 regions were amplified from genomic DNA by means of the immunoSEQ Assay, a bias-controlled multiplex PCR. In the paper's pipeline: Within the assay, amplification of reference gene primers was used to estimate how many nucleated cells each sample contained. To quantify the absolute abundance of each unique TCRbeta CDR3 rearrangement, sequence reads were collapsed and filtered. Productive Simpson clonality was computed per sample as the square root of Simpson's diversity index over productive rearrangements. The table was pulled from immuneACCESS by TCRdb, which kept in-frame rearrangements only. Such tables lose some clones; where checked, under half of the loss comes from unresolved V genes, and the rest has no known cause. From that table come the V and J calls and clone size; the DNA was used to work out D and trimming. Across this sample there are about 190,000 clones, with around 90% seen only once. In total, the top ten clones hold 0.6% to 0.8% of the sample.

This sample stems from a study of blood T cell repertoires in COVID-19 (dated by TCRdb to about 2020). In the study overall: The collaborator samples originated in the United States, Italy and Spain and spanned the acute and convalescent phases of COVID-19. Samples were obtained from the ongoing ImmuneRACE study (first 160 participants) and from 1,254 subjects provided by 6 global collaborators. A de-identified subject ID, COVID-19 status, age in years and sex were almost always included in the sample metadata. Deeply sampled blood TCRbeta repertoires from subjects exposed to, actively infected with, or recovered from COVID-19 were included in the dataset. Where HLA class I and class II types were available, the types were taken from metadata supplied by the sample provider, not from assay-based typing. The material from the prospective study consisted of cDNA or gDNA derived from T cells, B-cell-depleted T cells, or PBMCs. The repertoires were released in a freely available public database intended as a resource for research on the immune response to SARS-CoV-2. Beyond this particular receptor, the publication reports: The quantity of clinical and demographic metadata differed by source and by participant and was supplied without curation.

This receptor was obtained from a man aged 45 to 65 with acute or convalescent COVID-19. Sequenced sample: peripheral blood.

The CDR3 sequence is CASSLPSGGPMSPLHF. The base sequence is TGTGCCAGCAGTTTACCATCAGGGGGCCCCATGTCACCCCTCCACTTT. The chain links TRBV6-5 with TRBJ1-6, and TRBD1 aligns with 8 junction nucleotides. The germline V gene gives CDR1 as MNHEY and CDR2 as SVGAGI. Germline trimming amounts to 4 bases on V and 10 bases on J, with 12 as the count of junction bases outside the gene matches. The cysteine opens and the phenylalanine closes a CDR3 of 16 amino acids. Of all the DNA, just the CDR3 is kept, 48 bases in frame from base 1.